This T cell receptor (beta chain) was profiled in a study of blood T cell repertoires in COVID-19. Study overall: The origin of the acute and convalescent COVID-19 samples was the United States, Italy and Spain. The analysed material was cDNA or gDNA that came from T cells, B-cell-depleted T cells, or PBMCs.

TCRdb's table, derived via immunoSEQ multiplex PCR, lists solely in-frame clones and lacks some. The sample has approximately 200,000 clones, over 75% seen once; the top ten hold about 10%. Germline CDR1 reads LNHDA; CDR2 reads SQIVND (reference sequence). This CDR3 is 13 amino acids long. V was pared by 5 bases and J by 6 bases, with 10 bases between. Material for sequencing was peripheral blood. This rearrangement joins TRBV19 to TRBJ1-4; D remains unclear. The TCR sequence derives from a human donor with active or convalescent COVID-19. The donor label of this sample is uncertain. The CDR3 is CASSRRVYEKLFF. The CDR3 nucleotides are TGTGCCAGTAGTCGGAGGGTTTATGAAAAACTGTTTTTT.